The clone carrying this TCR beta chain was picked up a small number of times. Its antigen is unknown. The entry originates in a study of blood T cells in healthy people across ages. Study as a whole: The template switching approach captured approximately one barcoded beta molecule for every two T cells. Study observations and caveats: Older age coincided with a roughly linear decline in TCR beta diversity per million T cells. There was no known CMV status for donors, so expanded clonotype changes were possibly confounded.

Germline CDR1 is MNHEY and CDR2 is SVGAGI. CDR3 size: 18 residues. V shed 4 bases, J shed 1 base, and the junction held 9 bases outside the gene matches. Primers used in a second PCR of roughly 6 to 12 cycles were a sample-barcoded 5' primer and a J-beta primer mix. Each cDNA molecule, via a template-switch adaptor with 12 random nucleotides, was tagged. TCRdb called the 5' RACE reads again in MiXCR, with one record for every CDR3 protein. This sample has 500,000 to 600,000 distinct CDR3 sequences, with 27% found just once. The origin of this receptor is a woman aged 70-85 years in good health. The J gene is TRBJ2-3, the V gene TRBV6-5, with 12 bases that match TRBD2. The sample comprised blood. Here the CDR3 reads CASSFPRRLAGGTDTQYF. The CDR3 nucleotides are TGTGCCAGCAGTTTTCCCCGGCGACTAGCGGGGGGCACAGATACGCAGTATTTT.